One sample yielded the 20 T cell receptor beta chains listed below, sequenced in a study of T cell repertoires in cytomegalovirus infection. These receptors lack a known antigen. TCRdb used MiXCR to reprocess the reads, holding one entry per CDR3 protein. The sample records fewer than 1,000,000 distinct CDR3 sequences, around a third being singletons. The sample was cultured CD8+ T cells from PBMCs, taken from culture after CMV antigen stimulation. The receptors here all came from a human donor in good health (CMV status not recorded). Some clones in this sample may be carry-over from other donors' samples.

In regard to this clonotype: A read error is possible here, since a much larger clone lies one base away. V gene TRBV7-6 combines with J gene TRBJ2-7; no clear D gene. V was cut by 8 bases and J by 4 bases, with 21 bases left in between. The CDR3 has 15 residues. Germline V gene lookup returns CDR1 SGHVS and CDR2 FNYEAQ. The CDR3 here is CASEGMNVVGYEQYF. In nucleotides, the CDR3 is TGTGCCAGCGAAGGGATGAACGTGGTAGGGTACGAGCAGTACTTC.

This clonotype turned up a few times. This chain uses TRBV20-1 with TRBJ1-2, with 8 bases lining up with TRBD1. Per germline, CDR1 DFQATT and CDR2 SNEGSKA (reference sequence). This CDR3 spans 12 amino acids. With V trimmed by 5 bases and J by 8 bases, 7 bases remained unmatched. CDR3 sequence reads: CSAYQGARGYTF. The CDR3 nucleotides are TGCAGTGCTTATCAGGGGGCGAGAGGCTACACCTTC.

The gene calls are TRBV6-1 and TRBJ1-1; TRBD1 might be the D (6 bases). Deletions cut 3 bases from V and 1 base from J, with 9 bases between. This CDR3 is 14 amino acids long. Germline-derived CDR1 and CDR2 are MNHNS and SASEGT. The CDR3 sequence: CASSEMGANTEAFF. The CDR3 DNA sequence: TGTGCCAGCAGTGAGATGGGGGCGAACACTGAAGCTTTCTTT.

The V and J genes are TRBV6-1 and TRBJ2-7; possible D gene TRBD2, 5 bases. V lost 5 bases, J lost 7 bases, and 15 bases lay in between. Germline lookup yields CDR1 MNHNS and CDR2 SASEGT. CDR3 length: 13 residues. The CDR3 sequence is CASSRPGPGEQYV. The CDR3 DNA follows: TGTGCCAGCAGTCGACCCGGTCCGGGGGAGCAGTACGTC.

The chain is built from TRBV4-1 and TRBJ2-5, with D uncertain. The CDR3 sequence is 14 residues long. The V gene lost 0 bases and the J gene lost 5 bases, with 10 bases spanning the gap. Germline V gene lookup returns CDR1 MGHRA and CDR2 YSYEKL. The CDR3 loop reads CASSQEGIGETQYF. The CDR3, as DNA: TGCGCCAGCAGCCAAGAAGGGATTGGGGAGACCCAGTACTTC.

This chain connects TRBV19 to TRBJ2-1; tentative D call: TRBD2 (6 bases). Trimming removed 10 bases from V and 0 bases from J, with 22 bases in between. This CDR3 has 17 residues. The germline V gene encodes CDR1 LNHDA and CDR2 SQIVND (reference sequence). CDR3: CATGTSKSLSSYNEQFF. CDR3 sequence (DNA): TGTGCCACCGGGACTTCCAAATCACTGAGCTCCTACAATGAGCAGTTCTTC. Using reference TRBV19 and TRBJ2-1 for the parts outside the CDR3, the full variable domain is DGGITQSPKYLFRKEGQNVTLSCEQNLNHDAMYWYRQDPGQGLRLIYYSQIVNDFQKGDIAEGYSVSREKKESFPLTVTSAQKNPTAFYLCATGTSKSLSSYNEQFFGPGTRLTVL.

V is TRBV12-3 or TRBV12-4 and J is TRBJ1-5, with D uncertain. The V end lost 6 bases, the J end lost 7 bases, and 19 bases lay between the germline ends. The CDR3 consists of 15 residues. CDR3 sequence (DNA): TGTGCCAGCAGCGATGCCGCTTTGGGGAACCAGCCCCAGCATTTT. This translates into CASSDAALGNQPQHF.

The chain links TRBV4-1 to TRBJ2-1; 8 bases are a match to TRBD2. Per germline, CDR1 MGHRA and CDR2 YSYEKL. V dropped 4 bases and J dropped 8; count of bases not matched to a gene: 10. There are 15 residues in the CDR3. CDR3 bases: TGCGCCAGCAGCCGGCAAGCGACTAGCGTCGATGAGCAGTTCTTC. Its translation: CASSRQATSVDEQFF.

In its sample, this clonotype was seen a few times. This rearrangement joins TRBV20-1 to TRBJ1-6, with D perhaps matching TRBD1 (5 bases). The CDR3 has 16 residues. V was shortened by 5 bases and J by 1 base, with 15 bases between the two germline ends. Germline CDR1 is DFQATT and CDR2 is SNEGSKA (reference sequence). DNA of the CDR3: TGCAGTGCTCGGGACTCCTCGGGGTCCTATAATTCACCCCTCCACTTT. The encoded protein is CSARDSSGSYNSPLHF.

This clonotype has only a few counts. The gene calls are TRBV28 and TRBJ1-2; 7 bases line up with TRBD1. The CDR3 length is 14 residues. The V segment lost 5 bases and the J segment 4 bases; nucleotides outside the gene matches: 7. Germline assignment: CDR1 MDHEN and CDR2 SYDVKM. The CDR3 nucleotides read TGTGCCAGCAGTGACAGGGCATCAATCTATGGCTACACCTTC. It translates to CASSDRASIYGYTF.

The chain joins TRBV6-6 to TRBJ2-1, with 10 bases fitting TRBD1. The CDR3 spans 13 residues. The germline V gene has CDR1 MNHNY and CDR2 SVGAGI (reference sequence). After removal of 10 bases from V and 4 bases from J, the junction contained 4 bases not matched to a gene. This CDR3 reads CATGDRGYNEQFF. In nucleotides, the CDR3 is TGTGCCACTGGGGACAGGGGTTACAATGAGCAGTTCTTC.

This rearrangement joins TRBV6-6 to TRBJ1-5, with 7 bases identical to TRBD2. Judging by the DNA end, TRBJ2-3 fits better; the J call may be wrong. The CDR3 contains 14 residues. Germline V lookup: CDR1 MNHNY, CDR2 SVGAGI (reference sequence). The CDR3 DNA reads as TGTGCCAGCAGGAAAGGGAGGGTCAATCAGCCCCAGTATTTT. It yields the protein CASRKGRVNQPQYF.

V and J are TRBV2 and TRBJ1-2; D may be TRBD1 (6 bases). The CDR3 runs 14 residues. Deletions cut 6 bases from V and 2 bases from J, with 13 bases between. Germline CDR1 SNHLY, CDR2 FYNNEI. CDR3 coding DNA: TGTGCCAGCAGACAGGGTTCGCAGAACTATGGCTACACCTTC. It yields the protein CASRQGSQNYGYTF.

Of note for this clonotype: This may be a read error, as it is one base from a much larger clone. The J gene is TRBJ1-2, the V gene TRBV6-1, with D tentatively TRBD1 (5 bases). From germline, CDR1 is MNHNS and CDR2 SASEGT. V lost 10 bases and J 4 bases, leaving 22 bases between the germline ends. This CDR3 has 15 amino acids. The CDR3 loop is CANIQEDKTSYGYTF. CDR3 in DNA: TGTGCCAACATCCAAGAGGACAAGACGAGCTATGGCTACACCTTC.

The J gene is TRBJ2-1, the V gene TRBV6-6; D gene uncertain. The V end lost 11 bases, the J end lost 4 bases, and 9 bases lay between the germline ends. The germline CDR1 and CDR2 sequences are MNHNY and SVGAGI (reference sequence). The CDR3 loop spans 11 amino acids. The CDR3 spells CAVAEYNEQFF. The CDR3 nucleotides read TGTGCCGTGGCAGAATACAATGAGCAGTTCTTC.

The CDR3 nucleotides are TGTGCCAGCAAACCTCAGGGGAGCTCCTACAATGAGCAGTTCTTC. Its translation: CASKPQGSSYNEQFF. V is TRBV2 and J is TRBJ2-1, with D perhaps matching TRBD1 (6 bases). Trimming removed 7 bases from V and 0 bases from J, with 13 bases in between. Germline V CDR1 and CDR2: SNHLY, FYNNEI. The CDR3 is 15 residues long.

This clonotype has a handful of counts. The chain is built from TRBV19 and TRBJ2-7; 10 bases are shared with TRBD2. This CDR3 is 14 amino acids long. Germline-derived CDR1 and CDR2 are LNHDA and SQIVND (reference sequence). Unmatched junction bases numbered 2, after V lost 3 bases and J lost 3 bases. The chain's CDR3 is CASSMIAGGYEQYF. The CDR3 DNA is TGTGCCAGTAGTATGATAGCGGGGGGCTACGAGCAGTACTTC.

The chain combines TRBV7-6 with TRBJ2-6; D is possibly TRBD1 or TRBD2 (5 bases each). Germline loops: CDR1 SGHVS, CDR2 FNYEAQ. CDR3 size: 17 residues. Deletions cut 1 base from V and 2 bases from J, with 12 bases between. The CDR3 loop reads CASSLVTGGAGANVLTF. The CDR3 region has the DNA TGTGCCAGCAGCTTAGTGACTGGGGGAGCTGGGGCCAACGTCCTGACTTTC.

This clonotype turned up a few times. V usage is TRBV10-3 and J usage is TRBJ1-1, with TRBD1 matching 7 bases. V shed 6 bases, J shed 8 bases, and the junction held 6 bases outside the gene matches. The V gene's germline CDR1 is ENHRY and CDR2 SYGVKD. The CDR3 has 12 amino acids. This CDR3 reads CAIRRDSGEAFF. The CDR3 DNA reads TGTGCCATCAGAAGGGACAGCGGAGAAGCTTTCTTT.

This chain uses TRBV6-2 or TRBV6-3 with TRBJ2-3; TRBD1 matches at 9 bases. The V gene's germline CDR1 is MNHEY and CDR2 SVGEGT. The CDR3 runs to 16 residues. The junction had 15 bases not matched to a gene; V was cut back by 5 bases and J by 9 bases. CDR3 nucleotide sequence: TGTGCCAGCAGTAGCCCCCTCCGGGACAGGGTTGACACGCAGTATTTT. This codes for CASSSPLRDRVDTQYF.